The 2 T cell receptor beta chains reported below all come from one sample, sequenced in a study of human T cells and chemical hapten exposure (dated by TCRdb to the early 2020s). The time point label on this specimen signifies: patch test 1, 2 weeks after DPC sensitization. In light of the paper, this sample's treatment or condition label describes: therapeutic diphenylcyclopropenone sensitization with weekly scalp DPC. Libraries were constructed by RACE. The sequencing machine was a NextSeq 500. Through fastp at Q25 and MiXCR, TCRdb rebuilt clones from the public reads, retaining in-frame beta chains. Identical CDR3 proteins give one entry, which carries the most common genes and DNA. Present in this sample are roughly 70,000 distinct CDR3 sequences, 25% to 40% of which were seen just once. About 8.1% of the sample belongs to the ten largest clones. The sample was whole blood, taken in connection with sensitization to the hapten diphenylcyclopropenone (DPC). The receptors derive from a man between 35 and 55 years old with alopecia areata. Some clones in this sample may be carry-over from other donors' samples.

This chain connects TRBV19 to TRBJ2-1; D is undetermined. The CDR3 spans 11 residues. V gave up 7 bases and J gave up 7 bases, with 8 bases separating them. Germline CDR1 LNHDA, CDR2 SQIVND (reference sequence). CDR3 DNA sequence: TGTGCCAGTAAACGAAGGAATGAGCAGTTCTTC. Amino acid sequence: CASKRRNEQFF.

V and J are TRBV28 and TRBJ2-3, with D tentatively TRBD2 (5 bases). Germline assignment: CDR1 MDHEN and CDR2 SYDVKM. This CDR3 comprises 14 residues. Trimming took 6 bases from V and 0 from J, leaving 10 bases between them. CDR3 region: CASRLGKSTDTQYF. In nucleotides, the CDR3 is TGTGCCAGCAGACTAGGGAAAAGCACAGATACGCAGTATTTT. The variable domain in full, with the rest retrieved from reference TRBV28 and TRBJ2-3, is DVKVTQSSRYLVKRTGEKVFLECVQDMDHENMFWYRQDPGLGLRLIYFSYDVKMKEKGDIPEGYSVSREKKERFSLILESASTNQTSMYLCASRLGKSTDTQYFGPGTRLTVL.